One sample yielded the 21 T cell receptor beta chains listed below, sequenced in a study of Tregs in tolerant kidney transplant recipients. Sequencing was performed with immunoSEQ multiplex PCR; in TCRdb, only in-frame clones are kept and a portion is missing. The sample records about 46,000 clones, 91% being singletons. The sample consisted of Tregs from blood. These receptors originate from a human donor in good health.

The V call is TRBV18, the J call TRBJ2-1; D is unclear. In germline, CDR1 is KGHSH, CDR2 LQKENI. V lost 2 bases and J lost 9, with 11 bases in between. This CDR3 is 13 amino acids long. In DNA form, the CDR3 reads TGTGCCAGCTCACCAACCAGGATGGGTGAGCAGTTCTTC. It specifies CASSPTRMGEQFF.

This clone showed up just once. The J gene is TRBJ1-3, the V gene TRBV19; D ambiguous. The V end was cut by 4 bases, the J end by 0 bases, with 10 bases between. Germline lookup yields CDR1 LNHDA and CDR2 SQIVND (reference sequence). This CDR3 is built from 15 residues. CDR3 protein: CASSTGRASGNTIYF. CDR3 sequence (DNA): TGTGCCAGTAGTACCGGACGGGCCTCTGGAAACACCATATATTTT.

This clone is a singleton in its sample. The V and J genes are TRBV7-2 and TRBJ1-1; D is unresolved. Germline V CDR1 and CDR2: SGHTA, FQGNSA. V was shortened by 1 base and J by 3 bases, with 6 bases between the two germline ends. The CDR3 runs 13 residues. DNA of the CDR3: TGTGCCAGCAGCTTAGGGGTGTACACTGAAGCTTTCTTT. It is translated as CASSLGVYTEAFF.

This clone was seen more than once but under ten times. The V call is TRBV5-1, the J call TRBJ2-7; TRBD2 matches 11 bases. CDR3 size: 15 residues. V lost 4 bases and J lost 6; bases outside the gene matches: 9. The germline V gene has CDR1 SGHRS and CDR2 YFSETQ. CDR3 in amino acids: CASSQILAGEGEQYF. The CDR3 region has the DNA TGCGCCAGCAGCCAGATACTAGCGGGGGAGGGCGAGCAGTACTTC.

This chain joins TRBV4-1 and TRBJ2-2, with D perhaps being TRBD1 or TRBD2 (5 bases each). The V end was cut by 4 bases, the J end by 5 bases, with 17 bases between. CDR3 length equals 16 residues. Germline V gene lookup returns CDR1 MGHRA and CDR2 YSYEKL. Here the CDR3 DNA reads TGCGCCAGCAGCCGATATATGGGACGCCCGACCGGGGAGCTGTTTTTT. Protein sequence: CASSRYMGRPTGELFF.

CDR3: CASSLGGIDTQYF. CDR3 nucleotide sequence: TGCGCCAGCAGCTTGGGAGGGATAGATACGCAGTATTTT. The V gene is TRBV5-1, the J gene TRBJ2-3; D might be TRBD2 (5 bases). CDR1 SGHRS and CDR2 YFSETQ come from the germline V gene. Between the trimmed V and J ends, which lost 0 bases and 5 bases, there was a span of 7 bases. This CDR3 spans 13 amino acids.

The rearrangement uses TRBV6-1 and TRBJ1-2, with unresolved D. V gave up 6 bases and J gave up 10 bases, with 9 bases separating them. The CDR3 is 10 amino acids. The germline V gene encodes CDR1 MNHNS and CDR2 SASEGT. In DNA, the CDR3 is TGTGCCAGCAGCGTCATTGCCTACACCTTC. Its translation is CASSVIAYTF.

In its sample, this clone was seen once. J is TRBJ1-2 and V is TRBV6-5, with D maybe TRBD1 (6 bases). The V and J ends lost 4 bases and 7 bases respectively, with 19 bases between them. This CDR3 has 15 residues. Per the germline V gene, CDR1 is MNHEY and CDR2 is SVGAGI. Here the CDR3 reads CASSLDSIPERGYTF. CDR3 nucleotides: TGTGCCAGCAGTTTGGACAGTATCCCGGAGCGTGGCTACACCTTC.

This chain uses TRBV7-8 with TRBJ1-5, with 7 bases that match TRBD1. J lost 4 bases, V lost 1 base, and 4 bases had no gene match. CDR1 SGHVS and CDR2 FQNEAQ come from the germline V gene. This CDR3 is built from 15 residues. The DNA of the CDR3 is TGTGCCAGCAGCTTAGAAGCAGGGGGGAATCAGCCCCAGCATTTT. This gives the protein CASSLEAGGNQPQHF.

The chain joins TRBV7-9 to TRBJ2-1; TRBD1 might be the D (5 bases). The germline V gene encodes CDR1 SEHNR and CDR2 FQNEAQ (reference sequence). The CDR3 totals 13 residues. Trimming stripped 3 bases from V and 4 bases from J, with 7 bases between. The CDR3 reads CASSFGHYNEQFF. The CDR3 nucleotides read TGTGCCAGCAGCTTCGGACATTACAATGAGCAGTTCTTC.

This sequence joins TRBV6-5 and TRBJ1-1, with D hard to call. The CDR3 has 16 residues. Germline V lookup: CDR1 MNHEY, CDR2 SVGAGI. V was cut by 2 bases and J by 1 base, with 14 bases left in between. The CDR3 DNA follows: TGTGCCAGCAGTTACATGGACCCTATTGGGAACACTGAAGCTTTCTTT. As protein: CASSYMDPIGNTEAFF.

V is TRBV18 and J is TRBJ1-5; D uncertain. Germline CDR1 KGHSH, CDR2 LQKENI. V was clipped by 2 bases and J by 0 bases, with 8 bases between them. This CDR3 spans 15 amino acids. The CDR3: CASSPGRLSNQPQHF. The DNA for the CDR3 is TGTGCCAGCTCACCAGGGCGGCTTAGCAATCAGCCCCAGCATTTT.

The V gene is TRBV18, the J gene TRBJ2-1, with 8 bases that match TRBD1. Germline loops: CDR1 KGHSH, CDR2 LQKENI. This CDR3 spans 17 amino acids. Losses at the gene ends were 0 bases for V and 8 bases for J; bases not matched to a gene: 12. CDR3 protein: CASSPPGSRGLQDEQFF. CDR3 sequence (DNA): TGTGCCAGCTCACCACCAGGGTCCAGGGGGCTCCAGGATGAGCAGTTCTTC.

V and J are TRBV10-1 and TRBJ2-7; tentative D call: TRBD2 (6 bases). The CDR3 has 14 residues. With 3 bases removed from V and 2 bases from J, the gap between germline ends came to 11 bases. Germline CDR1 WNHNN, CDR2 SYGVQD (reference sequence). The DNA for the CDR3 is TGCGCCAGCAGTGAATTGCGGGGTACCTACGAGCAGTACTTC. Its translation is CASSELRGTYEQYF.

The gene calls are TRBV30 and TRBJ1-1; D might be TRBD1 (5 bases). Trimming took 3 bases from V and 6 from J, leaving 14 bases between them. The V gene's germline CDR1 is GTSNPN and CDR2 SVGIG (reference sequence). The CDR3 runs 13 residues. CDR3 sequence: CAWRKGVGAEAFF. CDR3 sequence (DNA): TGTGCCTGGAGGAAAGGGGTGGGGGCTGAAGCTTTCTTT.

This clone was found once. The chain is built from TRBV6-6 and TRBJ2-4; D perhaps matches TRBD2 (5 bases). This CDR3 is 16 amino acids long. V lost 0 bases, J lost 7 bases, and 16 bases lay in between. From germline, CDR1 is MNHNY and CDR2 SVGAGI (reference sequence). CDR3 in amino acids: CASSYSRSGRGNIQYF. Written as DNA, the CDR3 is TGTGCCAGCAGTTACTCGAGGAGTGGGAGAGGGAACATTCAGTACTTC.

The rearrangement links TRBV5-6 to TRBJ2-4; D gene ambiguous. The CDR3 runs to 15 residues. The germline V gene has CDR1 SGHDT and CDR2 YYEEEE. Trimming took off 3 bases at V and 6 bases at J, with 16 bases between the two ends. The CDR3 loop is CASSYYVRSRNIQYF. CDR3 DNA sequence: TGTGCCAGCAGCTACTATGTCCGCTCTAGAAACATTCAGTACTTC.

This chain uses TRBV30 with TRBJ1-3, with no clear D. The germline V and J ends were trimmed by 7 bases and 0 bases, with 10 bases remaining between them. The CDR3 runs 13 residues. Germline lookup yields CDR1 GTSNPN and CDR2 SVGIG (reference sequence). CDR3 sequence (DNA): TGTGCCTCGACACGGAACTCTGGAAACACCATATATTTT. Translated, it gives CASTRNSGNTIYF.

The CDR3 sequence is CAISESDRGRYGYTF. CDR3 nucleotides: TGTGCCATCAGTGAGTCAGACAGGGGAAGATATGGCTACACCTTC. The V call is TRBV10-3, the J call TRBJ1-2; TRBD1 aligns across 8 bases. The length of the CDR3 is 15 residues. In germline, CDR1 is ENHRY, CDR2 SYGVKD. V shed 0 bases and J 5 bases; nucleotides not matched to a gene: 5.

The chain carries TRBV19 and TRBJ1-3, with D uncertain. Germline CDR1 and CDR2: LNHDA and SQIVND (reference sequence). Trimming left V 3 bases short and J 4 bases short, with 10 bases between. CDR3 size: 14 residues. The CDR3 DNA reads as TGTGCCAGTAGTATTGTATCGCGAGGAAACACCATATATTTT. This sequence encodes CASSIVSRGNTIYF.

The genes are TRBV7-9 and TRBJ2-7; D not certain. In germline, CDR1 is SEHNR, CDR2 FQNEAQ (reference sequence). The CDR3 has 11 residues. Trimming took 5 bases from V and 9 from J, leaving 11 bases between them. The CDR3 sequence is CASSITAGQYF. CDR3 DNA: TGTGCCAGCAGCATCACCGCAGGGCAGTACTTC.